These T cell receptor beta chains were read from a single sample in a study of beta chain features in type 1 diabetes. TCRdb's copy holds only in-frame clones and misses some; the assay was immunoSEQ multiplex PCR. The sample lists around 100,000 clones; about 26% were seen once. Specimen: central memory CD4+ T cells from blood. The receptors shown here come from a woman aged 18 to 35 with type 1 diabetes. Both conserved end residues are part of each CDR3. The order of the fields is CDR3 length, V gene, J gene, clone size, D gene, CDR3 DNA, CDR3 protein. A D gene is named only where the DNA matches it firmly. Part of the rows lack a size; the others show once, few, many or a class for expanded clones.

length: 14; V: TRBV19; J: TRBJ2-1; size: .; D: TRBD1; DNA: TGTGCCAGTAGCTGGACAGGAACCTACAATGAGCAGTTCTTC; CDR3: CASSWTGTYNEQFF
length: 13; V: TRBV2; J: TRBJ2-1; size: few; D: .; DNA: TGTGCCAGTAGGGCGGGCGAAAAGGGTGAGCAGTTCTTC; CDR3: CASRAGEKGEQFF
length: 13; V: TRBV27; J: TRBJ2-7; size: few; D: .; DNA: TGTGCCACTCGGGGGGCAGGGGAAGGCGAGCAGTACTTC; CDR3: CATRGAGEGEQYF
length: 14; V: TRBV5-1; J: TRBJ2-2; size: .; D: .; DNA: TGCGCCAGCAGCTTGGAAGTGCGGGGCGGGGAGCTGTTTTTT; CDR3: CASSLEVRGGELFF
length: 16; V: TRBV5-4; J: TRBJ2-1; size: .; D: TRBD1; DNA: TGTGCCAGCAGCTCAGGCGGGGACAGGGTGTTGGGGGAGCAGTTCTTC; CDR3: CASSSGGDRVLGEQFF
length: 17; V: TRBV18; J: TRBJ2-7; size: few; D: TRBD1; DNA: TGTGCCAGCTCAGCAGCGGCAGGGGGCTCTTTGGGCTACGAGCAGTACTTC; CDR3: CASSAAAGGSLGYEQYF
length: 15; V: TRBV18; J: TRBJ2-3; size: .; D: .; DNA: TGTGCCAGCTCACCACAGAGCGGATCCACAGATACGCAGTATTTT; CDR3: CASSPQSGSTDTQYF
length: 18; V: TRBV28; J: TRBJ2-3; size: few; D: TRBD2; DNA: TGTGCCAGCACCTCCAAAACTAGCGGGAGGGAGAGCACAGATACGCAGTATTTT; CDR3: CASTSKTSGRESTDTQYF
length: 14; V: TRBV19; J: TRBJ2-5; size: .; D: TRBD1; DNA: TGTGCCAGTAGTTGGGGGGACAGGCAAGAGACCCAGTACTTC; CDR3: CASSWGDRQETQYF
length: 15; V: TRBV6-1; J: TRBJ1-1; size: .; D: .; DNA: TGTGCCAGCAGTGAACTCTTCGGACAGTACACTGAAGCTTTCTTT; CDR3: CASSELFGQYTEAFF
length: 13; V: TRBV5-1; J: TRBJ2-7; size: .; D: TRBD1; DNA: TGCGCCAGCAGCAGGGGGCAAACGTACGAGCAGTACTTC; CDR3: CASSRGQTYEQYF
length: 15; V: TRBV5-1; J: TRBJ2-4; size: few; D: TRBD2; DNA: TGCGCCAGCAGCTTGGTTCCGGGAGGGGAAAACATTCAGTACTTC; CDR3: CASSLVPGGENIQYF
length: 15; V: TRBV28; J: TRBJ2-2; size: few; D: TRBD1; DNA: TGTGCAGGAAAACCTGGGACAGGGGGCGACGGGGAGCTGTTTTTT; CDR3: CAGKPGTGGDGELFF
length: 13; V: TRBV28; J: TRBJ2-5; size: few; D: .; DNA: TGTGCCAGCAGTTTCGGTGTTCTGGAGACCCAGTACTTC; CDR3: CASSFGVLETQYF
length: 14; V: TRBV29-1; J: TRBJ1-1; size: few; D: TRBD1; DNA: TGCAGCGTTGCACCCGGACAGGGGAACACTGAAGCTTTCTTT; CDR3: CSVAPGQGNTEAFF
length: 14; V: TRBV18; J: TRBJ1-2; size: few; D: .; DNA: TGTGCCAGCTCACCAGATCAGCGACTCTATGGCTACACCTTC; CDR3: CASSPDQRLYGYTF
length: 14; V: TRBV5-1; J: TRBJ1-1; size: .; D: TRBD1; DNA: TGCGCCAGCAACCGAGGGGGCCTGAGCCCTGAAGCTTTCTTT; CDR3: CASNRGGLSPEAFF
length: 17; V: TRBV18; J: TRBJ2-5; size: few; D: TRBD2; DNA: TGTGCCAGCTCACCACCGCTAGCGGGAGACCATTTGCAGACCCAGTACTTC; CDR3: CASSPPLAGDHLQTQYF
length: 16; V: TRBV19; J: TRBJ2-3; size: .; D: TRBD2; DNA: TGTGCCAGTAGTAGTCTGGCGGGAGCAGGCACAGATACGCAGTATTTT; CDR3: CASSSLAGAGTDTQYF
length: 11; V: TRBV28; J: TRBJ2-7; size: few; D: .; DNA: TGTGCCAGCAGTTTTTATCTCGAGCAGTACTTC; CDR3: CASSFYLEQYF
length: 13; V: TRBV7-2; J: TRBJ1-1; size: .; D: .; DNA: TGTGCCAGCAGCTTAGCGCAGATATCGTGGGCTTTCTTT; CDR3: CASSLAQISWAFF
length: 13; V: TRBV19; J: TRBJ2-1; size: .; D: TRBD2; DNA: TGTGCCAGTAGTATTCGGACTAGCTTTGAGCAGTTCTTC; CDR3: CASSIRTSFEQFF
length: 15; V: TRBV30; J: TRBJ1-1; size: .; D: .; DNA: TGTGCCTGGAGTCCTCTATTCACAGGGAACACTGAAGCTTTCTTT; CDR3: CAWSPLFTGNTEAFF
length: 13; V: TRBV30; J: TRBJ2-3; size: .; D: .; DNA: TGTGCCTGGAGTGGAGGAGGGGCAGATACGCAGTATTTT; CDR3: CAWSGGGADTQYF
length: 15; V: TRBV5-1; J: TRBJ1-2; size: once; D: .; DNA: TGCGCCAGCAGCTTGGCTGCGGAGGTACGGGGTGGCTACACCTTC; CDR3: CASSLAAEVRGGYTF
length: 14; V: TRBV5-4; J: TRBJ2-5; size: .; D: .; DNA: TGTGCCAGCAGCTCGTCCAGTATACAAGAGACCCAGTACTTC; CDR3: CASSSSSIQETQYF
length: 15; V: TRBV5-1; J: TRBJ2-5; size: .; D: TRBD2; DNA: TGCGCCAGCAGCCCCGGACTAGTACGGCCTGAGACCCAGTACTTC; CDR3: CASSPGLVRPETQYF
length: 16; V: TRBV10-3; J: TRBJ1-5; size: .; D: .; DNA: TGTGCCATCAGTGAGTCGGCGGGGGACGTGAGTCAGCCCCAGCATTTT; CDR3: CAISESAGDVSQPQHF
length: 13; V: TRBV30; J: TRBJ2-1; size: .; D: .; DNA: TGTGCCTGGAGCGGGACTTTTTACAATGAGCAGTTCTTC; CDR3: CAWSGTFYNEQFF
length: 13; V: TRBV7-2; J: TRBJ1-4; size: .; D: .; DNA: TGTGCCAGCAGCTTCGGACAAGGCGAAAAACTGTTTTTT; CDR3: CASSFGQGEKLFF
length: 15; V: TRBV7-9; J: TRBJ2-2; size: .; D: TRBD2; DNA: TGTGCCAGCAGCCCAGCGGGGAGAGGGACCGGGGAGCTGTTTTTT; CDR3: CASSPAGRGTGELFF
length: 13; V: TRBV6-5; J: TRBJ2-2; size: .; D: .; DNA: TGTGCCAGCAGTTACCAATCAACCGGGGAGCTGTTTTTT; CDR3: CASSYQSTGELFF
length: 14; V: TRBV18; J: TRBJ2-7; size: .; D: TRBD2; DNA: TGTGCCAGCTCGCGGTCGCGGGAGGTGGGAGAGCAGTACTTC; CDR3: CASSRSREVGEQYF
length: 15; V: TRBV19; J: TRBJ2-1; size: .; D: .; DNA: TGTGCCAGTAGTATTTGGGGACACATAAACAATGAGCAGTTCTTC; CDR3: CASSIWGHINNEQFF
length: 19; V: TRBV2; J: TRBJ2-3; size: .; D: TRBD2; DNA: TGTGCCAGCAGTACCGGGACTAGCGGGAAGCTTCGGCGGGCAGATACGCAGTATTTT; CDR3: CASSTGTSGKLRRADTQYF
length: 12; V: TRBV2; J: TRBJ2-1; size: .; D: TRBD1; DNA: TGTGCCAGCGGGGGACAGAACCTTGAGCAGTTCTTC; CDR3: CASGGQNLEQFF